This T cell receptor beta chain was sequenced for a study of control samples from healthy donors and cancer patients. V lost 3 bases and J 4 bases, leaving 12 bases between the germline ends. The CDR3 length is 14 residues. Germline loops: CDR1 LGHDT, CDR2 YNNKEL (reference sequence). Clones were sequenced by immunoSEQ multiplex PCR, and TCRdb holds only the in-frame ones, with some missing. The data hold around 180,000 clones, with approximately 94% observed a single time. The sample consisted of blood. This TCR was sampled from a woman aged 18 to 35 in good health. The V call is TRBV3-1 (or the pseudogene TRBV3-2), the J call TRBJ1-1; D is undetermined. The CDR3 loop reads CASSQAGRFTEAFF. CDR3 in DNA: TGTGCCAGCAGCCAGGCCGGGAGGTTCACTGAAGCTTTCTTT.